This T cell receptor (beta chain) was profiled in a study of beta chain features in type 1 diabetes. About the study: There were some 98 million sorted cells examined across all samples. Findings and caveats of the study: Whether TCRB rearrangement is influenced by HLA type was left unresolved in this analysis. An over-representation of cells with high TCR expression could result from cDNA sequencing.

Details on this clone: What it recognizes is unknown.

Of the isolated RNA, all was reverse transcribed, and so the sequenced material was expressed TCRB transcripts. Generated by immunoSEQ multiplex PCR, the TCRdb table keeps only in-frame clones and is missing some. Of about 45,000 clones in the sample, around 50% were seen once. Approximately 0.11 L of blood, on average, came from one heparinised draw per donor. Trimming cost V 5 bases and J 6 bases, with 15 bases left between them. This CDR3 has 14 amino acids. Germline V gene lookup returns CDR1 SEHNR and CDR2 FQNEAQ (reference sequence). V is TRBV7-9 and J is TRBJ2-3; tentative D call: TRBD2 (6 bases). The source material was Tregs from blood. The TCR comes from a woman younger than 35 in good health. CDR3 coding DNA: TGTGCCAGCAGCACAGCGGAGGCGGGGGATACGCAGTATTTT. Protein sequence: CASSTAEAGDTQYF.